Listed below are T cell receptor beta chains from one sample, sequenced in a study of neoadjuvant anti-PD-1 for oral cavity cancer. Sequencing was performed with immunoSEQ multiplex PCR; in TCRdb, only in-frame clones are kept and a portion is missing. This repertoire shows approximately 5,700 clones, 45% to 60% found once; its top ten account for around 6.8%. The sample in question was tumor tissue, obtained after nivolumab (anti-PD-1) treatment. Every receptor here comes from a person between 40 and 85 years old with oral cavity squamous cell carcinoma. Each CDR3 is given with its conserved first and last residue. Fields, in order: CDR3 protein, V gene, J gene.

CASVRTLANQYEQYF	TRBV19	TRBJ2-7
CASRMQGTRTDTQYF	TRBV6-1	TRBJ2-3
CASSPLAGRRGHEQYF	TRBV7-8	TRBJ2-7
CASSLGRGRDNSPLHF	TRBV27	TRBJ1-6
CASSPGTGGTNQPQHF	TRBV7-8	TRBJ1-5
CASSPSRQSNQPQHF	TRBV18	TRBJ1-5
CASSLGQNSYNEQFF	TRBV6-1	TRBJ2-1
CASSEGWGAQDIQYF	TRBV6-1	TRBJ2-4
CASSLDLRGQFSYEQYF	TRBV11-2	TRBJ2-7
CASKLTPNTGELFF	TRBV6-4	TRBJ2-2
CASSPSGQGSVTDTQYF	TRBV28	TRBJ2-3
CASSFGGYEQYF	TRBV19	TRBJ2-7
CASSVRMGGGEKLFF	TRBV9	TRBJ1-4
CASSSGATDTQYF	TRBV5-1	TRBJ2-3
CASSLAGVYTSGNTIYF	TRBV5-6	TRBJ1-3
CASSLQTSGANVLTF	TRBV5-1	TRBJ2-6
CASSLGTGGSLPGELFF	TRBV5-1	TRBJ2-2
CASSRRVKDEAFF	TRBV19	TRBJ1-1
CASSTSGLSYEQYF	TRBV2	TRBJ2-7
CASSPTGTSGTDTQYF	TRBV18	TRBJ2-3
CASSRSGGYNEQFF	TRBV7-3	TRBJ2-1
CASSLPRSEQYF	TRBV28	TRBJ2-7
CASSEPGTGSFYEQFF	TRBV25-1	TRBJ2-1
CASSPNSGANVLTF	TRBV18	TRBJ2-6
CASRLAKGGRGSDYGYTF	TRBV12-2	TRBJ1-2